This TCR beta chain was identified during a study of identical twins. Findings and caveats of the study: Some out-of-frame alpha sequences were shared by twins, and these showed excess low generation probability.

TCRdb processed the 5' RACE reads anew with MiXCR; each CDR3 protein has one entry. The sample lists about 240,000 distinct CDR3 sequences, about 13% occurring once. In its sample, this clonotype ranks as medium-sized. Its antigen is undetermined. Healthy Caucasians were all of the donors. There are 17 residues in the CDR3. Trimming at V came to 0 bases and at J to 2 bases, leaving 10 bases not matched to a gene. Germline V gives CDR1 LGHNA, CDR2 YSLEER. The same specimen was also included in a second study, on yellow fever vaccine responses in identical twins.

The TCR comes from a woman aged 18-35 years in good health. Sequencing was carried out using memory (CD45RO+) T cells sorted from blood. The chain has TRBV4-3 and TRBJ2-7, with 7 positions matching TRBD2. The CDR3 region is CASSQEWSGLDPYEQYF. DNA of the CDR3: TGCGCCAGCAGCCAAGAATGGTCCGGACTAGATCCCTACGAGCAGTACTTC.